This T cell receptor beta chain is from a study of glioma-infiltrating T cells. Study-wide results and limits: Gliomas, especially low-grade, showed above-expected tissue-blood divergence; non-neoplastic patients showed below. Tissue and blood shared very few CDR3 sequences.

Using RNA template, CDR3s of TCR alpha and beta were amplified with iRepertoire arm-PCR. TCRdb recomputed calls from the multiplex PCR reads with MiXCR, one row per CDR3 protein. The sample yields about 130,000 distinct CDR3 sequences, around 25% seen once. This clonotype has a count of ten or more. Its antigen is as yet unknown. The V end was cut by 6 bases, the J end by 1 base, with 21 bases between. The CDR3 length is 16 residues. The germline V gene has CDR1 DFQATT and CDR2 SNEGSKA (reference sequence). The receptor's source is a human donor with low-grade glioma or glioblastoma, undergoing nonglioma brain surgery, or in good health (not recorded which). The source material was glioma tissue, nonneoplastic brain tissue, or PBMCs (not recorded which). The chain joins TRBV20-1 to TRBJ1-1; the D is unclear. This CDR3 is CSANNQEATGNTEAFF. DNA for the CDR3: TGCAGTGCGAATAACCAGGAGGCCACCGGGAACACTGAAGCTTTCTTT.